The clone carrying this TCR beta chain was observed many times. After removal of 9 bases from V and 6 bases from J, the junction contained 7 bases not matched to a gene. The CDR3 is made up of 14 amino acids. CDR1 and CDR2 from the germline V gene are SNHLY and FYNNEI. It was considered stable Graves' hyperthyroidism when ophthalmopathy did not progress within 18 months. Those patients with uncontrolled infection, other autoimmune disease, pregnancy or lactation were excluded. Diagnosis rested on symptoms, serum thyroxine and TRAb, thyroid ultrasound, and orbital computed tomography. The CDR3 regions of TCR beta were amplified from RNA transcripts. A first-round RT-PCR of the TCR CDR3 used the HTBI primer set. TCRdb re-analysed the multiplex PCR reads in MiXCR, keeping a single row per CDR3 protein. The data show roughly 740,000 distinct CDR3 sequences, 15% to 20% seen once. The data are from a study of T cells in Graves' hyperthyroidism and ophthalmopathy.

Sequenced sample: blood. The receptor comes from a man in his late teens or twenties with Graves' hyperthyroidism. The chain employs TRBV2 and TRBJ2-1; TRBD1 matches at 11 bases. This chain's CDR3 is CAREGTGGANEQFF. The DNA for the CDR3 is TGTGCCAGAGAAGGGACAGGGGGGGCCAATGAGCAGTTCTTC.